The 6 T cell receptor beta chains in this list originate from one sample, sequenced in a study of shared clonotypes between healthy human individuals. Generated by immunoSEQ multiplex PCR, the TCRdb table keeps only in-frame clones and is missing some. The table shows some 2,100,000 clones, with about 92% occurring only once. CD8 cells regarded as naive lacked CD45RO, were positively chosen for CCR7, and omitted terminally differentiated effector memory CD45RA+ cells. The specimen was naive CD8+ T cells from PBMCs. These receptors were obtained from a man aged 18 to 29 in good health. Some clones in this sample may be carry-over from other donors' samples.

The chain is built from TRBV4-3 and TRBJ2-5; D not certain. The germline CDR1 and CDR2 sequences are LGHNA and YSLEER. The CDR3 sequence is 16 residues long. The ends were cut back, 1 base at V and 5 bases at J, with 17 bases in the middle. The CDR3 loop reads CASSQGAPSRPETQYF. The CDR3 coding sequence is TGCGCCAGCAGCCAAGGGGCGCCCTCTAGGCCGGAGACCCAGTACTTC.

Of note for this clone: The same CDR3 can be traced to other DNA sequences in this sample. The chain links TRBV5-1 to TRBJ2-7, with 12 positions matching TRBD2. The junction had 3 bases not matched to a gene; V was cut back by 2 bases and J by 3 bases. The CDR3 spans 15 residues. Germline CDR1 and CDR2: SGHRS and YFSETQ. The CDR3 sequence is CASSLTTSGSYEQYF. The CDR3 DNA is TGCGCCAGCAGCTTAACGACTAGCGGGAGCTACGAGCAGTACTTC.

V usage is TRBV19 and J usage is TRBJ1-5, with a tentative D call TRBD1 (6 bases). V was pared by 0 bases and J by 5 bases, with 17 bases between. The CDR3 extends over 17 amino acids. Germline CDR1 and CDR2: LNHDA and SQIVND (reference sequence). The CDR3 protein is CASSIDRTGNRDQPQHF. CDR3 nucleotide sequence: TGTGCCAGTAGTATAGATCGAACAGGGAATAGGGATCAGCCCCAGCATTTT.

This chain uses TRBV27 with TRBJ1-2; TRBD1 agrees at 7 bases. V lost 9 bases and J lost 5; bases outside the gene matches: 15. CDR3 length: 15 residues. CDR1 is MNHEY and CDR2 is SMNVEV in the germline V gene (reference sequence). This CDR3 is CASWTGGISGYGYTF. As DNA, the CDR3 is TGTGCCAGTTGGACAGGCGGTATCAGTGGTTATGGCTACACCTTC.

In this sample, this clone turned up once. V and J are TRBV6-5 and TRBJ2-3; no firm D call. The CDR3 runs to 12 residues. The V end was cut by 7 bases, the J end by 3 bases, with 8 bases between. Germline loops: CDR1 MNHEY, CDR2 SVGAGI. In DNA form, the CDR3 reads TGTGCCAGCACCGCCGTGACAGATACGCAGTATTTT. This gives the protein CASTAVTDTQYF.

V is TRBV27 and J is TRBJ2-7; D not resolved. Germline V lookup: CDR1 MNHEY, CDR2 SMNVEV (reference sequence). V lost 3 bases to trimming and J lost 6 bases, with 12 bases between them. The CDR3 extends over 13 amino acids. Written as DNA, the CDR3 is TGTGCCAGCAGTTTGGTCCCTCCCCGCGAGCAGTACTTC. It codes for CASSLVPPREQYF.